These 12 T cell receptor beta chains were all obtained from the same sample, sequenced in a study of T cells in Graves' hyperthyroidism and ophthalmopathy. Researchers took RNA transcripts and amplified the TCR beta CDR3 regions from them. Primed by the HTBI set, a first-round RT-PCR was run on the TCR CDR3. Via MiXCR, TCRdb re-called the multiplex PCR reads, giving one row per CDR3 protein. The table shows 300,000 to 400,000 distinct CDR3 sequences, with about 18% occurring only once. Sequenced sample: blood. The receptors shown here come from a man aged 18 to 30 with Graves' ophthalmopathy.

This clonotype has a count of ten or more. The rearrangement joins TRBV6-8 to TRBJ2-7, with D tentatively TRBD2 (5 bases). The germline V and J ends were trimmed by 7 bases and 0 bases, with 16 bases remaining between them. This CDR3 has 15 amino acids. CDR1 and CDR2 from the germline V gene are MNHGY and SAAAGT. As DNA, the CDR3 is TGTGCCAGCACCAACGGACTGGGGAGCTCCTACGAGCAGTACTTC. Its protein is CASTNGLGSSYEQYF.

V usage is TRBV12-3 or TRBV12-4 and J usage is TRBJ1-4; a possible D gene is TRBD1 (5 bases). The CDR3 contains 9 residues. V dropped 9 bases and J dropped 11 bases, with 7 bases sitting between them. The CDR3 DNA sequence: TGTGCCAGGCGGGGGAAACTGTTTTTT. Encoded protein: CARRGKLFF.

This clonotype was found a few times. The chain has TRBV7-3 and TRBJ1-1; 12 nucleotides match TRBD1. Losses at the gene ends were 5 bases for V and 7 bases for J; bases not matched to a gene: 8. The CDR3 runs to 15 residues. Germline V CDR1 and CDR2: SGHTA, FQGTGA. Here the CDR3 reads CASSPSRDRGLEAFF. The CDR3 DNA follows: TGTGCCAGCAGCCCGTCCCGGGACAGGGGGCTTGAAGCTTTCTTT. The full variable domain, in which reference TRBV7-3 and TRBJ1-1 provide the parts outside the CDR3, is GAGVSQTPSNKVTEKGKYVELRCDPISGHTALYWYRQSLGQGPEFLIYFQGTGAADDSGLPNDRFFAVRPEGSVSTLKIQRTERGDSAVYLCASSPSRDRGLEAFFGQGTRLTVV.

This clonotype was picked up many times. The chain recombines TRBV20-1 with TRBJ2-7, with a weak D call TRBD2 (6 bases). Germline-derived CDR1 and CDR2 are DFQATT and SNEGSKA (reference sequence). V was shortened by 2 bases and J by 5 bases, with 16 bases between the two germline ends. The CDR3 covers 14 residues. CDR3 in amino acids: CSARKAGNHNEQYF. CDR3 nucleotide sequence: TGCAGTGCTAGAAAGGCGGGGAACCACAACGAGCAGTACTTC.

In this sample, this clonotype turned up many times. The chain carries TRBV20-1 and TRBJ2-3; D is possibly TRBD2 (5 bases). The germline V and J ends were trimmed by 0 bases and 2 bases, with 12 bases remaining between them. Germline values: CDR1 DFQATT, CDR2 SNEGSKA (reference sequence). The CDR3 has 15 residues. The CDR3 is CSARDLTGDTDTQYF. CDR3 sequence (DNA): TGCAGTGCTAGAGATCTCACCGGGGACACAGATACGCAGTATTTT.

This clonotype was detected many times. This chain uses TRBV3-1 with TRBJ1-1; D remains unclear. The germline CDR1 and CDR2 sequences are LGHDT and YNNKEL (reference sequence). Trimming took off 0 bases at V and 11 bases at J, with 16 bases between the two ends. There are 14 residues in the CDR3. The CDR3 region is CASSQEAGNPGAFF. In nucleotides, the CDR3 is TGTGCCAGCAGCCAAGAAGCAGGCAACCCCGGGGCTTTCTTT.

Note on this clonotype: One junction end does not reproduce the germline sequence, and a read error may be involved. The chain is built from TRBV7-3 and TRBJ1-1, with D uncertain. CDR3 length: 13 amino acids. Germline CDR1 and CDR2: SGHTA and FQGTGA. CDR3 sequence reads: CAGSATANTEAFF. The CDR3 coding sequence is TGTGCCGGCAGCGCAACAGCGAACACTGAAGCTTTCTTT.

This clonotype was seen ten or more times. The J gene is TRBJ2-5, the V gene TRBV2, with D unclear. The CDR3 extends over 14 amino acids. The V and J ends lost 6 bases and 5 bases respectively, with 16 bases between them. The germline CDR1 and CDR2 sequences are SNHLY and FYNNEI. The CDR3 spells CASSSGWVAETQYF. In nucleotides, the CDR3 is TGTGCCAGCAGCTCTGGATGGGTGGCGGAGACCCAGTACTTC. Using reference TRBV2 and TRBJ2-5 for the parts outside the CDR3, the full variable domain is EPEVTQTPSHQVTQMGQEVILRCVPISNHLYFYWYRQILGQKVEFLVSFYNNEISEKSEIFDDQFSVERPDGSNFTLKIRSTKLEDSAMYFCASSSGWVAETQYFGPGTRLLVL.

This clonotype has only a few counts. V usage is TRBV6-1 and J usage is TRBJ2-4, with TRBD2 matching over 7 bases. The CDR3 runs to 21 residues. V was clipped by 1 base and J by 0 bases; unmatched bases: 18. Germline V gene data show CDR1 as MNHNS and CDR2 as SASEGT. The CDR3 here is CASSEGQISPGGGVAKNIQYF. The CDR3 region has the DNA TGTGCCAGCAGTGAAGGCCAAATTTCCCCAGGCGGGGGTGTAGCCAAAAACATTCAGTACTTC.

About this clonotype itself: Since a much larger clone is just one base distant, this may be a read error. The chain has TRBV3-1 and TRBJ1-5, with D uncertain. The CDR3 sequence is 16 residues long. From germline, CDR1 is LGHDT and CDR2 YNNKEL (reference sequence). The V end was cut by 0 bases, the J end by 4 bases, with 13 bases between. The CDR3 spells CASSQDLDGENQPQHF. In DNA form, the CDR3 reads TGTGCCAGCAGCCAAGATTTAGACGGGGAGAATCAGCCCCAGCATTTT.

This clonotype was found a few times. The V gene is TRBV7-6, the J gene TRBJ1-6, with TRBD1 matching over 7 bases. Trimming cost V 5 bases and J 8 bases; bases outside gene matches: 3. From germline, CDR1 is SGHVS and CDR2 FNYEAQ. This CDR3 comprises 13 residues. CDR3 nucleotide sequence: TGTGCCAGCAGCCACGGACAGGATTCACCCCTCCACTTT. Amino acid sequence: CASSHGQDSPLHF.

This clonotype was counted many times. CDR3 in amino acids: CASSESETPRAFF. As DNA, the CDR3 is TGTGCCAGCAGTGAATCGGAGACCCCCCGGGCTTTCTTT. This chain connects TRBV2 to TRBJ1-1, with D uncertain. Germline CDR1 SNHLY, CDR2 FYNNEI. V was cut by 2 bases and J by 11 bases, with 15 bases left in between. This CDR3 has 13 amino acids. Filled out from reference TRBV2 and TRBJ1-1, the complete variable domain reads EPEVTQTPSHQVTQMGQEVILRCVPISNHLYFYWYRQILGQKVEFLVSFYNNEISEKSEIFDDQFSVERPDGSNFTLKIRSTKLEDSAMYFCASSESETPRAFFGQGTRLTVV.